The sequence of this T cell receptor beta chain was determined in a study of cytomegalovirus exposure and HLA in healthy donors. With 60 Vbeta and 13 Jbeta primers, the PCR was carried out. Repertoires were generated with immunoSEQ multiplex PCR, while TCRdb's copy carries only in-frame clones and drops some. This repertoire shows a few hundred thousand clones, approximately 70% found once; its top ten account for roughly 2.4%. V shed 6 bases and J shed 2 bases, with 16 bases lying between them. The germline gives CDR1 LNHDA, CDR2 SQIVND (reference sequence). The CDR3 loop spans 15 amino acids. This clone was seen once.

This receptor was taken from a female donor in good health and CMV-seronegative. Sequences were obtained from PBMCs. The chain carries TRBV19 and TRBJ1-1; D possibly corresponds to TRBD1 (6 bases). This chain's CDR3 is CASRTQGQLNTEAFF. CDR3 DNA: TGTGCCAGTAGAACTCAGGGACAACTTAACACTGAAGCTTTCTTT. The full variable domain, with the rest looked up from reference TRBV19 and TRBJ1-1, is DGGITQSPKYLFRKEGQNVTLSCEQNLNHDAMYWYRQDPGQGLRLIYYSQIVNDFQKGDIAEGYSVSREKKESFPLTVTSAQKNPTAFYLCASRTQGQLNTEAFFGQGTRLTVV.